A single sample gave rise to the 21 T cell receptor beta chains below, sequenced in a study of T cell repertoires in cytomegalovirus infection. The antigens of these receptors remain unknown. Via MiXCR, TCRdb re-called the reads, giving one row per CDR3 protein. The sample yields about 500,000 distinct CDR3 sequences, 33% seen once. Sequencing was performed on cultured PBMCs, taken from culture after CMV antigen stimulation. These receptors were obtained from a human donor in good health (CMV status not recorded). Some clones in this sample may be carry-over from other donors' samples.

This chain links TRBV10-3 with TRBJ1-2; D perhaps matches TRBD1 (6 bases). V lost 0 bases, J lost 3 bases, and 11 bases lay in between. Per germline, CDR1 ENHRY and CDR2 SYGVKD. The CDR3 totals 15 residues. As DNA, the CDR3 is TGTGCCATCAGTGAGTCAGAGGGGGGAGACTATGGCTACACCTTC. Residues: CAISESEGGDYGYTF.

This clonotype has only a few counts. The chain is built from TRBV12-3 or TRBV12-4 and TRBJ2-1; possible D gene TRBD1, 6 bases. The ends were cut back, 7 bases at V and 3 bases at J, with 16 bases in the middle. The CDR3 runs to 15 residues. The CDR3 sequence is CASTQGPAGYNEQFF. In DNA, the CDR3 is TGTGCCAGCACCCAGGGGCCGGCCGGCTACAATGAGCAGTTCTTC.

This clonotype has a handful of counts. The CDR3 loop reads CASSTYGLAGNNEQFF. CDR3 nucleotide sequence: TGTGCCAGCAGCACCTACGGACTAGCGGGGAACAATGAGCAGTTCTTC. The chain is built from TRBV7-9 and TRBJ2-1; 12 nucleotides align to TRBD2. V shed 5 bases and J 5 bases; nucleotides not matched to a gene: 7. This CDR3 has 16 amino acids. CDR1 is SEHNR, CDR2 FQNEAQ, per germline (reference sequence).

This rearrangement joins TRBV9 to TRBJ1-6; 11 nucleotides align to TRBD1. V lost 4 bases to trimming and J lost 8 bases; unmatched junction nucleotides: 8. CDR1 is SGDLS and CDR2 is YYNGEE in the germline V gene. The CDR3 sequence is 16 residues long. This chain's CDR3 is CASSSWDRGVDSPLHF. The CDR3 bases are TGTGCCAGCAGCTCCTGGGACAGGGGGGTTGATTCACCCCTCCACTTT.

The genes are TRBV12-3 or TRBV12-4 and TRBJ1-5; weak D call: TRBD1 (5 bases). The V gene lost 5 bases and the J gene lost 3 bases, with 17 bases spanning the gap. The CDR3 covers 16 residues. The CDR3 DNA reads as TGTGCCAGCAGTATCACAGGTGGAAGGTACAATCAGCCCCAGCATTTT. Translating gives CASSITGGRYNQPQHF.

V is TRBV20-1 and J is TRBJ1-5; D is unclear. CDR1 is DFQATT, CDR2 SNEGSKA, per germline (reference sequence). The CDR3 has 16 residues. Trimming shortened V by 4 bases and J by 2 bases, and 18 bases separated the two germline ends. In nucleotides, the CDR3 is TGCAGTGCTATGCCGCAAGGAAGCGGGGGCAATCAGCCCCAGCATTTT. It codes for CSAMPQGSGGNQPQHF.

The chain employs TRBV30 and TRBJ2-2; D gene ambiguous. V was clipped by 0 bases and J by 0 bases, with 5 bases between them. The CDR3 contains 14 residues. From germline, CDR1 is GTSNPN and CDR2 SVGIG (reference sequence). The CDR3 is CAWSVMANTGELFF. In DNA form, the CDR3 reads TGTGCCTGGAGTGTAATGGCGAACACCGGGGAGCTGTTTTTT.

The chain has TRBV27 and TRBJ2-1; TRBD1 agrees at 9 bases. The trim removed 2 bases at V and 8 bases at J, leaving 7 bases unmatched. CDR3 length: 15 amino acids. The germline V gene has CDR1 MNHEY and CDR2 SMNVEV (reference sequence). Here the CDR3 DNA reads TGTGCCAGCAGTTTAGCCGGGACAGGGTTAGATGAGCAGTTCTTC. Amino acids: CASSLAGTGLDEQFF.

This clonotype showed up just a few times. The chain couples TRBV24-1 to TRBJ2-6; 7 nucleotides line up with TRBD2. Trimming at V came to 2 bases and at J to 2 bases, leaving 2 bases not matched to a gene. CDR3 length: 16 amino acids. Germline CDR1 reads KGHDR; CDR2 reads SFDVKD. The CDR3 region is CATSDSRGTGANVLTF. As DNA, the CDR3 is TGTGCCACCAGTGATTCGCGGGGGACTGGGGCCAACGTCCTGACTTTC.

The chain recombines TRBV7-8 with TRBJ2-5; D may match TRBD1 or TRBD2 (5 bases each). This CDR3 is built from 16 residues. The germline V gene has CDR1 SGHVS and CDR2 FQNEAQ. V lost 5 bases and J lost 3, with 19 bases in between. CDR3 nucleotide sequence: TGTGCCAGCAGCCCCCACCGGGACCTCGGGAAAGAGACCCAGTACTTC. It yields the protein CASSPHRDLGKETQYF.

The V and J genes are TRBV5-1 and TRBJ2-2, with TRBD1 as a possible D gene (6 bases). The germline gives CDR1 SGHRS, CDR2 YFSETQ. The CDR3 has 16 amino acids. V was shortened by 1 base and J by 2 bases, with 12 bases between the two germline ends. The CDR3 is CASSLIKDSNTGELFF. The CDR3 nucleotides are TGCGCCAGCAGCTTGATAAAGGACAGTAACACCGGGGAGCTGTTTTTT.

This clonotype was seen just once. CDR3 loop: CASSIRGPTNEQFF. The DNA for the CDR3 is TGTGCCAGTAGTATTCGAGGCCCCACCAATGAGCAGTTCTTC. This sequence joins TRBV19 and TRBJ2-1; D uncertain. The germline V gene has CDR1 LNHDA and CDR2 SQIVND (reference sequence). V was cut by 3 bases and J by 6 bases, with 12 bases left in between. The CDR3 extends over 14 amino acids.

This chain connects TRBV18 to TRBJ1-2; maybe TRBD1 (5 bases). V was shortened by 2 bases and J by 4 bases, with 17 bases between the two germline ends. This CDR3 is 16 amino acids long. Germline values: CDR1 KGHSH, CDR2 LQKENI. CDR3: CASSPEGAFILYGYTF. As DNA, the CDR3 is TGTGCCAGCTCACCAGAAGGGGCTTTTATTCTCTATGGCTACACCTTC.

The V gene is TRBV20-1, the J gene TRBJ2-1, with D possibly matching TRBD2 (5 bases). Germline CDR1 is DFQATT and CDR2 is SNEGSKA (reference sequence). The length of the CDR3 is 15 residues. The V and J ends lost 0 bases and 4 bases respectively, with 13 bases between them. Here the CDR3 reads CSARDLREPYNEQFF. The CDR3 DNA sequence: TGCAGTGCTAGAGATCTACGGGAACCATACAATGAGCAGTTCTTC.

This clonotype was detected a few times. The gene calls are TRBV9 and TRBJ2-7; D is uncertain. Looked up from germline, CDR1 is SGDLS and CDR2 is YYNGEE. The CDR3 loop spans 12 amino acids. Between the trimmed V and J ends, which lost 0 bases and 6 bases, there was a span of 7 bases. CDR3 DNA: TGTGCCAGCAGCGTAGGGTTTGGCGAGCAGTACTTC. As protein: CASSVGFGEQYF.

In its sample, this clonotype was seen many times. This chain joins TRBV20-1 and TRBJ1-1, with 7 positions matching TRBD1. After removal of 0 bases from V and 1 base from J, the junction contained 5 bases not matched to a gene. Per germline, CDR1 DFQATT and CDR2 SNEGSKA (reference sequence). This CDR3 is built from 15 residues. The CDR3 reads CSARDRNRGNTEAFF. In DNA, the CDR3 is TGCAGTGCTAGAGATCGGAACAGGGGGAACACTGAAGCTTTCTTT.

CDR3 in amino acids: CASSPTPQYGTVNEKLFF. CDR3 in DNA: TGTGCCAGCAGCCCAACTCCTCAGTACGGGACAGTTAATGAAAAACTGTTTTTT. The rearrangement joins TRBV7-9 to TRBJ1-4; 7 bases match TRBD1. Per germline, CDR1 SEHNR and CDR2 FQNEAQ (reference sequence). V lost 5 bases, J lost 4 bases, and 16 bases stayed unmatched. This CDR3 comprises 18 residues.

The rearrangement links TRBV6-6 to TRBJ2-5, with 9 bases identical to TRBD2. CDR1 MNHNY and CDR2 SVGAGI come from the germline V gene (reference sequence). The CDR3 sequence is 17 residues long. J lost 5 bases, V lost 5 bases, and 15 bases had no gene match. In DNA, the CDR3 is TGTGCCAGCAGTCCCCGACGACTAGCGGAGGCGGGGGAGACCCAGTACTTC. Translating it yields CASSPRRLAEAGETQYF.

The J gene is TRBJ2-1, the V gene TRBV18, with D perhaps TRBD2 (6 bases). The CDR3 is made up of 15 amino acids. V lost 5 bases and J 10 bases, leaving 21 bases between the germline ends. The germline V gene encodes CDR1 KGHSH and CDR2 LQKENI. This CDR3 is CASSARDSRGREQFF. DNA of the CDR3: TGTGCCAGCTCAGCCCGGGACTCCCGGGGACGGGAGCAGTTCTTC.

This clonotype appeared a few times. This CDR3 reads CASSIVSSGQETQYF. The DNA for the CDR3 is TGTGCCAGTAGTATAGTGTCTAGCGGGCAAGAGACCCAGTACTTC. The rearrangement uses TRBV19 and TRBJ2-5, with TRBD2 identical over 8 bases. This CDR3 region has 15 residues. V lost 1 base, J lost 2 bases, and 3 bases stayed unmatched. Germline loops: CDR1 LNHDA, CDR2 SQIVND (reference sequence).

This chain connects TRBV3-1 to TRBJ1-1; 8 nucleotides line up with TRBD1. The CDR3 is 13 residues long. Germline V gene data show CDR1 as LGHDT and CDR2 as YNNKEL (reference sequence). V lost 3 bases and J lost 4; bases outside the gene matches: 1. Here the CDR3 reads CASSHTGGTEAFF. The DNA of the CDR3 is TGTGCCAGCAGCCACACAGGGGGCACTGAAGCTTTCTTT.